Below, 7 T cell receptor beta chains from the same sample are listed, as sequenced in a study of T cells in Graves' hyperthyroidism and ophthalmopathy. The TCR beta CDR3 regions underwent amplification using RNA transcripts as the source. When the TCR CDR3 underwent first-round RT-PCR, the HTBI primer set was used. TCRdb passed the multiplex PCR reads through MiXCR, listing each CDR3 protein once. The repertoire has approximately 590,000 distinct CDR3 sequences, around 42% of them found once; the top ten carry 6.5% to 9%. Input material: peripheral blood or thyroid tissue (not recorded which). These receptors came from a woman in her late teens or twenties with Graves' hyperthyroidism.

In this sample, this clonotype turned up many times. The chain recombines TRBV29-1 with TRBJ2-7; possible D gene TRBD1, 5 bases. The germline CDR1 and CDR2 sequences are SQVTM and ANQGSEA. CDR3 size: 13 residues. The germline V and J ends were trimmed by 5 bases and 0 bases, with 11 bases remaining between them. CDR3 sequence: CSVSGLGSYEQYF. CDR3 sequence (DNA): TGCAGCGTTTCAGGGCTGGGCTCCTACGAGCAGTACTTC.

This rearrangement joins TRBV7-8 to TRBJ2-7; tentatively, D is TRBD2 (7 bases). Deletions cut 10 bases from V and 4 bases from J, with 17 bases between. The germline CDR1 and CDR2 sequences are SGHVS and FQNEAQ. This CDR3 has 13 amino acids. This CDR3 reads CATGGGVGYEQYF. The CDR3 DNA follows: TGTGCCACTGGAGGGGGGGTTGGATACGAGCAGTACTTC.

This clonotype occurred a few times. The rearrangement links TRBV2 to TRBJ1-2; D gene ambiguous. The CDR3 runs 16 residues. The germline V gene encodes CDR1 SNHLY and CDR2 FYNNEI. V was trimmed by 5 bases and J by 3 bases, leaving 19 bases between them. The CDR3 spells CASSPRRNVEYYGYTF. Here the CDR3 DNA reads TGTGCCAGCAGTCCCCGGCGGAACGTGGAATACTATGGCTACACCTTC. Supplemented by reference TRBV2 and TRBJ1-2, the full variable domain reads EPEVTQTPSHQVTQMGQEVILRCVPISNHLYFYWYRQILGQKVEFLVSFYNNEISEKSEIFDDQFSVERPDGSNFTLKIRSTKLEDSAMYFCASSPRRNVEYYGYTFGSGTRLTVV.

This clonotype has just a few counts. The gene calls are TRBV20-1 and TRBJ2-7; 11 positions agree with TRBD2. The junction had 6 bases not matched to a gene; V was cut back by 5 bases and J by 3 bases. Germline V gives CDR1 DFQATT, CDR2 SNEGSKA (reference sequence). The CDR3 covers 14 residues. CDR3: CSALWGLADYEQYF. The CDR3 DNA reads TGCAGTGCTCTCTGGGGACTAGCGGACTACGAGCAGTACTTC.

The rearrangement links TRBV7-2 to TRBJ2-5; D possibly uses TRBD1 or TRBD2 (5 bases each). The CDR3 totals 13 residues. Germline CDR1 is SGHTA and CDR2 is FQGNSA. V lost 3 bases, J lost 6 bases, and 11 bases lay in between. The CDR3 nucleotides read TGTGCCAGCAGCTTCCGGCCGGGACAGACCCAGTACTTC. Translating it yields CASSFRPGQTQYF. Filled out from reference TRBV7-2 and TRBJ2-5, the complete variable domain reads GAGVSQSPSNKVTEKGKDVELRCDPISGHTALYWYRQSLGQGLEFLIYFQGNSAPDKSGLPSDRFSAERTGGSVSTLTIQRTQQEDSAVYLCASSFRPGQTQYFGPGTRLLVL.

V and J are TRBV2 and TRBJ1-3, with D perhaps matching TRBD1 (5 bases). The CDR3 spans 15 residues. Looked up from germline, CDR1 is SNHLY and CDR2 is FYNNEI. Between the trimmed V and J ends, which lost 4 bases and 4 bases, there was a span of 14 bases. The CDR3 reads CASSGGIQGGNTIYF. The CDR3 DNA reads TGTGCCAGCAGTGGGGGGATCCAGGGCGGAAACACCATATATTTT.

The rearrangement links TRBV6-4 to TRBJ1-2; D gene uncertain. Germline V gene lookup returns CDR1 MRHNA and CDR2 SNTAGT. This CDR3 spans 12 amino acids. V dropped 5 bases and J dropped 7 bases, with 11 bases sitting between them. CDR3 coding DNA: TGTGCCAGCAGTTTCTTCTTACGTGGCTACACCTTC. This translates into CASSFFLRGYTF.